A selection of T cell receptor beta chains follows, all from one sample in a study of Ad26.COV2.S vaccination and SARS-CoV-2 variants. Libraries were prepared by immunoSEQ multiplex PCR; TCRdb keeps only in-frame clonotypes and omits some of them. Altogether approximately 400,000 clones are present, 70% to 90% being singletons, with the ten largest covering approximately 3.5%. Sequencing was performed on peripheral blood, taken in a trial of Ad26.COV2.S vaccine versus placebo. Receptors originate from a person between 18 and 65 years old who received the Ad26.COV2.S COVID-19 vaccine or a placebo. Each CDR3 is given with its conserved first and last residue. A D gene is named only where the DNA matches it firmly. The size of a clone is reported for some rows only, either as once, few or many, or as a class for expanded clones.

TGTGCCAGCTCACCACAGAACAATGAGCAGTTCTTC | CASSPQNNEQFF | . | TRBV18 | . | TRBJ2-1
TGTGCCAGCAGTGGACAGGGGGCGAGCCACGAGCAGTACTTC | CASSGQGASHEQYF | . | TRBV2 | TRBD1 | TRBJ2-7
TGTGCCAGCTCACCCGTCCCTAGTCGGTTCTACGAGCAGTACTTC | CASSPVPSRFYEQYF | . | TRBV18 | . | TRBJ2-7
TGTGCCATCGCGGACACGGATAATGAAAAACTGTTTTTT | CAIADTDNEKLFF | . | TRBV10-3 | . | TRBJ1-4
TGTGCCAGCAGCCAAGATCTAGGAAGAATCTCTGGAAACACCATATATTTT | CASSQDLGRISGNTIYF | once | TRBV3-1/TRBV3-2 | . | TRBJ1-3
TGTGCCCTAATGGACGGGCTGGAGTATAATTCACCCCTCCACTTT | CALMDGLEYNSPLHF | . | TRBV5-4 | . | TRBJ1-6
TGTGCCAGCAGTGTCAGGGTCGAACCCTCCTACGAGCAGTACTTC | CASSVRVEPSYEQYF | . | TRBV6-2/TRBV6-3 | . | TRBJ2-7
TGTGCCAGCAGGGGCCCTAGCGGGAAAGAGACCCAGTACTTC | CASRGPSGKETQYF | . | TRBV9 | TRBD2 | TRBJ2-5
TGCAGCGTTGTATTTTGGGAGACTAGCGGGAGGGCCGGGGAGCTGTTTTTT | CSVVFWETSGRAGELFF | . | TRBV29-1 | TRBD2 | TRBJ2-2
TGTGCCAGCAGTTATCTACAAGCTTATCAGCCCCAGCATTTT | CASSYLQAYQPQHF | . | TRBV28 | . | TRBJ1-5
TGTGCCAGCAGTTACTCGGACAGGGGGCCCTCCTACGAGCAGTACTTC | CASSYSDRGPSYEQYF | . | TRBV6-5 | TRBD1 | TRBJ2-7
TGTGCCAGCAGCGCCGGGACAGGGCGAGTCGATGAGCAGTTCTTC | CASSAGTGRVDEQFF | . | TRBV7-2 | TRBD1 | TRBJ2-1
TGCGCCAGCAGCCAAGACTCGGGACAGGCGAACACTGAAGCTTTCTTT | CASSQDSGQANTEAFF | . | TRBV4-3 | TRBD1 | TRBJ1-1
TGCGCCAGCAGCTTCCCAGGGTCCATAAAGTACGAGCAGTACTTC | CASSFPGSIKYEQYF | . | TRBV5-1 | . | TRBJ2-7
TGTGCCTGGAACCAAAGGGGGCCCGGGGAGCTGTTTTTT | CAWNQRGPGELFF | . | TRBV30 | TRBD1 | TRBJ2-2
TGCAGCGTTGCTCTAGGGGGCGAAGAAGATACGCAGTATTTT | CSVALGGEEDTQYF | . | TRBV29-1 | TRBD1 | TRBJ2-3
TGTGCCAGCAGCGGCGTTGGACAGAACAATGAGCAGTTCTTC | CASSGVGQNNEQFF | . | TRBV5-5 | . | TRBJ2-1
TGCGCCAGCAGCGGTGGGCGGGGGACAGATACGCAGTATTTT | CASSGGRGTDTQYF | . | TRBV5-1 | TRBD2 | TRBJ2-3